This T cell receptor (beta chain) was obtained from a study of blood T cells in healthy people across ages. Study summary: Per two T cells, about one barcoded beta molecule was captured through template switching. General observations from the study: Measured against age, TCR beta diversity per million T cells decreased in a roughly linear manner. Naive and antigen-experienced cells could not be conclusively compared, given unsorted PBMCs.

The CDR3 has 12 residues. The V gene's germline CDR1 is MDHEN and CDR2 SYDVKM. V was clipped by 7 bases and J by 8 bases, with 14 bases between them. A second PCR of 7 to 11 cycles used a sample-barcoded 5' primer and a J-beta primer mix. TCRdb ran MiXCR on the 5' RACE reads and lists one entry per CDR3 protein. The data show 920,000 or so distinct CDR3 sequences, less than 50% seen once. To note about this clonotype: Its target is unknown.

This TCR was recovered from a woman between 55 and 75 years old in good health. This rearrangement joins TRBV28 to TRBJ1-2, with a weak D call TRBD1 (5 bases). Specimen: blood. The DNA of the CDR3 is TGTGCCAGCAAAAGGGCCGCAGGGGGCTACACCTTC. It encodes CASKRAAGGYTF.